Shown below are 24 T cell receptor beta chains from a single sample sequenced in a study of T cell responses to AZD1222 COVID-19 vaccine. TCRdb's table, derived via immunoSEQ multiplex PCR, lists solely in-frame clones and lacks some. The data contain approximately 160,000 clones, 75% to 95% of them seen just once; the ten biggest clones take up about 2.6%. The sample was peripheral blood, taken on day 0 of AZD1222 vaccination. The source is an adult in good health.

The chain employs TRBV4-3 and TRBJ2-7; possible D gene TRBD1, 6 bases. Trimming took 1 base from V and 7 from J, leaving 11 bases between them. The CDR3 runs to 13 residues. From germline, CDR1 is LGHNA and CDR2 YSLEER. The CDR3 here is CASSQGAQGEQYF. CDR3 nucleotide sequence: TGCGCCAGCAGCCAAGGAGCCCAGGGGGAGCAGTACTTC.

The gene calls are TRBV11-2 and TRBJ2-5; TRBD1 aligns across 8 bases. Germline V gene sequence: CDR1 SGHAT, CDR2 FQNNGV. This CDR3 is 15 amino acids long. Trimming cost V 5 bases and J 5 bases; bases outside gene matches: 10. CDR3 nucleotide sequence: TGTGCCAGCAGCCCAGGGACAGGCCAGGGGGAGACCCAGTACTTC. It specifies CASSPGTGQGETQYF.

The chain joins TRBV9 to TRBJ2-5, with 7 bases fitting TRBD1. The CDR3 sequence is 14 residues long. Germline CDR1 and CDR2: SGDLS and YYNGEE. With 3 bases clipped from V and 6 bases from J, the junction kept 8 bases outside the gene matches. CDR3 residues: CASSEDPRGKTQYF. In DNA form, the CDR3 reads TGTGCCAGCAGCGAGGATCCCAGGGGGAAGACCCAGTACTTC.

As concerns this clone: The same CDR3 is also encoded by other DNA sequences in this sample. The chain employs TRBV5-1 and TRBJ1-5; D may be TRBD1 (5 bases). Germline V gene data show CDR1 as SGHRS and CDR2 as YFSETQ. The V end lost 0 bases, the J end lost 4 bases, and 8 bases lay between the germline ends. The CDR3 covers 14 residues. CDR3 region: CASSLGQPNQPQHF. In DNA form, the CDR3 reads TGCGCCAGCAGCTTGGGACAGCCAAATCAGCCCCAGCATTTT. Using reference TRBV5-1 and TRBJ1-5 for the parts outside the CDR3, the full variable domain is KAGVTQTPRYLIKTRGQQVTLSCSPISGHRSVSWYQQTPGQGLQFLFEYFSETQRNKGNFPGRFSGRQFSNSRSEMNVSTLELGDSALYLCASSLGQPNQPQHFGDGTRLSIL.

The rearrangement links TRBV4-2 to TRBJ2-1; 11 nucleotides align to TRBD2. V lost 1 base and J lost 7; bases outside the gene matches: 12. The CDR3 spans 18 residues. Germline assignment: CDR1 LGHNA and CDR2 YNFKEQ. Here the CDR3 DNA reads TGTGCCAGCAGCCAAGCCCCCCTGGTTAGCGGGGGGGTGAATGAGCAGTTCTTC. This gives the protein CASSQAPLVSGGVNEQFF.

The CDR3 protein is CASTAWDQETQYF. CDR3 sequence (DNA): TGTGCCAGCACGGCATGGGATCAAGAGACCCAGTACTTC. The V gene is TRBV6-5, the J gene TRBJ2-5; D is uncertain. This CDR3 is 13 amino acids long. CDR1 and CDR2 (germline): MNHEY, SVGAGI. V lost 7 bases to trimming and J lost 2 bases, with 11 bases between them.

This clone was counted a single time. This chain uses TRBV7-9 with TRBJ1-3; no definite D call. Germline CDR1 is SEHNR and CDR2 is FQNEAQ (reference sequence). Trimming took 1 base from V and 4 from J, leaving 8 bases between them. CDR3 size: 14 residues. The CDR3 bases are TGTGCCAGCAGCTTAGGCGGGAGCGGAAACACCATATATTTT. Its protein product is CASSLGGSGNTIYF.

The chain is built from TRBV11-2 and TRBJ1-5; D unclear. There are 18 residues in the CDR3. Trimming left V 1 base short and J 0 bases short, with 16 bases between. Germline V gene sequence: CDR1 SGHAT, CDR2 FQNNGV. CDR3 protein: CASSLGAASDNSNQPQHF. In nucleotides, the CDR3 is TGTGCCAGCAGCTTAGGGGCAGCCTCCGACAATAGCAATCAGCCCCAGCATTTT.

The DNA of the CDR3 is TGTGCCAGCAGTTTTTCGGCTGAGGGCTACACCTTC. Translated, it gives CASSFSAEGYTF. This chain joins TRBV12-3 or TRBV12-4 and TRBJ1-2; D gene unclear. The CDR3 contains 12 residues. V lost 3 bases and J 8 bases, leaving 10 bases between the germline ends.

The chain combines TRBV4-1 with TRBJ1-1, with D maybe TRBD1 (5 bases). CDR1 is MGHRA, CDR2 YSYEKL, per germline. CDR3 size: 16 residues. Trimming left V 6 bases short and J 5 bases short, with 22 bases between. CDR3 loop: CASRRALEGRNTEAFF. Here the CDR3 DNA reads TGCGCCAGCAGACGGGCCCTGGAGGGGCGGAATACTGAAGCTTTCTTT.

The chain is built from TRBV27 and TRBJ1-1; unclear D gene. Trimming left V 3 bases short and J 4 bases short, with 15 bases between. In germline, CDR1 is MNHEY, CDR2 SMNVEV (reference sequence). The CDR3 is 15 residues long. The chain's CDR3 is CASSFFSGSGTEAFF. The CDR3 bases are TGTGCCAGCAGTTTTTTTTCGGGGTCGGGCACTGAAGCTTTCTTT.

In nucleotides, the CDR3 is TGTGCCAGCAGTTCACCTTGGGGAGGGGGCGTCTACGAGCAGTACTTC. This gives the protein CASSSPWGGGVYEQYF. V and J are TRBV6-5 and TRBJ2-7; D tentatively fits TRBD1 or TRBD2 (7 bases each). Germline-derived CDR1 and CDR2 are MNHEY and SVGAGI. The CDR3 is made up of 16 amino acids. Trimming took off 4 bases at V and 3 bases at J, with 19 bases between the two ends.

This chain joins TRBV7-9 and TRBJ1-1; D is unresolved. The V end lost 3 bases, the J end lost 6 bases, and 8 bases lay between the germline ends. In germline, CDR1 is SEHNR, CDR2 FQNEAQ (reference sequence). This CDR3 has 12 amino acids. The CDR3 region has the DNA TGTGCCAGCAGCTTTAATACCCCTGAAGCTTTCTTT. Translated: CASSFNTPEAFF.

The chain uses TRBV7-6 and TRBJ2-3, with unresolved D. Germline V gene sequence: CDR1 SGHVS, CDR2 FNYEAQ. This CDR3 region has 11 residues. V gave up 3 bases and J gave up 4 bases, with 2 bases separating them. The CDR3 DNA reads as TGTGCCAGCAGCTTTTCAGATACGCAGTATTTT. Its translation: CASSFSDTQYF.

The rearrangement uses TRBV6-5 and TRBJ2-1; 11 bases fit TRBD2. CDR1 is MNHEY and CDR2 is SVGAGI in the germline V gene. The junction had 10 bases not matched to a gene; V was cut back by 7 bases and J by 8 bases. The CDR3 length is 15 residues. The CDR3 loop reads CASNSASGGRDEQFF. The CDR3 DNA follows: TGTGCCAGCAATAGTGCTAGCGGGGGGCGGGATGAGCAGTTCTTC.

V and J are TRBV6-2 or TRBV6-3 and TRBJ2-1, with 7 bases matching TRBD2. CDR1 and CDR2 from the germline V gene are MNHEY and SVGEGT. This CDR3 is 15 amino acids long. The trim removed 5 bases at V and 5 bases at J, leaving 9 bases unmatched. The CDR3 DNA sequence: TGTGCCAGCAGTCCCACGGGGGGAATTCACAATGAGCAGTTCTTC. Encoded protein: CASSPTGGIHNEQFF.

The chain joins TRBV2 to TRBJ1-1; D is unresolved. CDR3 length equals 11 residues. V gave up 10 bases and J gave up 6 bases, with 12 bases separating them. Germline V gives CDR1 SNHLY, CDR2 FYNNEI. The CDR3 DNA follows: TGTGCCACCTTGTCAAACCCTGAAGCTTTCTTT. Protein: CATLSNPEAFF.

This clone was observed a single time. The V gene is TRBV9, the J gene TRBJ1-6; D ambiguous. The germline gives CDR1 SGDLS, CDR2 YYNGEE. The CDR3 spans 15 residues. Trimming removed 1 base from V and 7 bases from J, with 12 bases in between. The CDR3 spells CASSVTEASNSPLHF. The CDR3 nucleotides read TGTGCCAGCAGCGTAACTGAGGCATCAAATTCACCCCTCCACTTT.

The chain is built from TRBV3-1 (or the pseudogene TRBV3-2) and TRBJ2-7; D unclear. This CDR3 spans 16 amino acids. The V end lost 1 base, the J end lost 3 bases, and 16 bases lay between the germline ends. CDR1 and CDR2 from the germline V gene are LGHDT and YNNKEL (reference sequence). CDR3 bases: TGTGCCAGCAGCCAAGGTACGGCGGTGCAGAACTACGAGCAGTACTTC. Translation gives CASSQGTAVQNYEQYF.

The V and J genes are TRBV9 and TRBJ2-7; maybe TRBD1 (6 bases). The CDR3 extends over 16 amino acids. The germline V gene has CDR1 SGDLS and CDR2 YYNGEE. Trimming took off 0 bases at V and 0 bases at J, with 13 bases between the two ends. The CDR3 loop is CASSVGGDTDSYEQYF. The CDR3 coding sequence is TGTGCCAGCAGCGTAGGTGGGGACACCGACTCCTACGAGCAGTACTTC.

This clone is classed as medium-sized. Written as DNA, the CDR3 is TGTGCCAGCACAGGGCAGCCCCAGCATTTT. Protein sequence: CASTGQPQHF. The J gene is TRBJ1-5, the V gene TRBV21-1; the table's D gene call, TRBD1, was not cross checked with the DNA. TRBV21-1 is shown as a pseudogene. The CDR3 is 10 amino acids.

This chain joins TRBV30 and TRBJ1-5, with 7 bases that match TRBD1. J was trimmed by 0 bases and V by 6 bases; bases with no gene match: 8. The CDR3 has 15 amino acids. Germline CDR1 GTSNPN, CDR2 SVGIG (reference sequence). This CDR3 reads CACSQTGNSNQPQHF. CDR3 DNA sequence: TGTGCCTGTTCTCAGACAGGGAATAGCAATCAGCCCCAGCATTTT.

The rearrangement joins TRBV7-2 to TRBJ1-2, with a tentative D call TRBD1 (5 bases). Trimming took 6 bases from V and 7 from J, leaving 12 bases between them. Germline CDR1 and CDR2: SGHTA and FQGNSA. The CDR3 has 12 residues. In nucleotides, the CDR3 is TGTGCCAGCAGAATGGCAGGGAGTGGCTACACCTTC. Its translation is CASRMAGSGYTF.

This rearrangement joins TRBV7-9 to TRBJ2-2, with 9 bases that match TRBD2. In germline, CDR1 is SEHNR, CDR2 FQNEAQ (reference sequence). The CDR3 runs to 16 residues. With 7 bases clipped from V and 6 bases from J, the junction kept 12 bases outside the gene matches. CDR3 sequence: CASTDSGGVLAGELFF. CDR3 nucleotide sequence: TGTGCCAGCACCGATAGCGGGGGTGTTCTTGCCGGGGAGCTGTTTTTT.